A single sample gave rise to the 7 T cell receptor beta chains below, sequenced in a study of blood T cell repertoires in COVID-19. Profiled with immunoSEQ multiplex PCR; TCRdb holds only in-frame clones, not every one. The sample lists roughly 200,000 clones, more than 75% seen once, with approximately 7.3% in the top ten. Input material: PBMCs or T cells enriched from blood (not recorded which). The source is a man aged 30-40 years in a cohort exposed to, infected with or recovered from COVID-19 (not recorded which).

The V call is TRBV25-1, the J call TRBJ2-7; possibly TRBD1 for D (5 bases). The germline V gene encodes CDR1 MGHDK and CDR2 SYGVNS. V lost 6 bases to trimming and J lost 8 bases, with 26 bases between them. The length of the CDR3 is 16 residues. The CDR3: CASSGSLYWGQVQQYF. The CDR3, as DNA: TGTGCCAGCAGCGGTTCTTTGTACTGGGGCCAGGTACAGCAGTACTTC.

The V and J genes are TRBV4-1 and TRBJ2-7, with 7 nucleotides matching TRBD1. The CDR3 length is 14 residues. The V gene end was trimmed by 2 bases and the J gene end by 0 bases; junction bases not matched to a gene: 1. Germline loops: CDR1 MGHRA, CDR2 YSYEKL. In DNA form, the CDR3 reads TGCGCCAGCAGCCAACAGGGGGTCTCCTACGAGCAGTACTTC. This encodes CASSQQGVSYEQYF.

In DNA, the CDR3 is TGTGCCAGTAGTACCTTTACTAGCCGACCTAGCACAGATACGCAGTATTTT. The encoded protein is CASSTFTSRPSTDTQYF. The V call is TRBV19, the J call TRBJ2-3, with a weak D call TRBD2 (6 bases). With 4 bases removed from V and 0 bases from J, the gap between germline ends came to 17 bases. CDR1 is LNHDA, CDR2 SQIVND, per germline (reference sequence). The length of the CDR3 is 17 residues.

CDR3 sequence: CATSDLGTGEPNYGYTF. The CDR3 DNA reads as TGTGCCACCAGTGATTTGGGGACAGGAGAACCTAACTATGGCTACACCTTC. The chain carries TRBV24-1 and TRBJ1-2, with 8 bases matching TRBD1. The CDR3 totals 17 residues. Germline CDR1 and CDR2: KGHDR and SFDVKD. V dropped 0 bases and J dropped 0; count of bases not matched to a gene: 5.

The genes are TRBV5-1 and TRBJ2-7, with 9 bases matching TRBD2. Germline trimming cut 4 bases from V and 3 bases from J; bases unmatched to any gene: 8. CDR1 is SGHRS and CDR2 is YFSETQ in the germline V gene. The CDR3 spans 15 residues. CDR3 amino acids: CASSIGLAKSYEQYF. Written as DNA, the CDR3 is TGCGCCAGCAGCATAGGACTAGCGAAGAGCTACGAGCAGTACTTC.

The chain is built from TRBV19 and TRBJ2-7, with 7 bases identical to TRBD1. CDR3 size: 14 residues. V trimming: 3 bases; J trimming: 3 bases; junction bases outside the gene matches: 5. Germline V gene sequence: CDR1 LNHDA, CDR2 SQIVND (reference sequence). The CDR3 DNA is TGTGCCAGTAGTATCTCGGGACAGAGCTACGAGCAGTACTTC. Amino acid sequence: CASSISGQSYEQYF.

The chain links TRBV5-1 to TRBJ1-4; D might be TRBD1 (6 bases). Germline CDR1 SGHRS, CDR2 YFSETQ. With 7 bases removed from V and 8 bases from J, the gap between germline ends came to 24 bases. CDR3 length: 16 amino acids. The CDR3 nucleotides are TGCGCCAGCGCTACCCGACCTGGCAGGGGTGGGGAAAAACTGTTTTTT. It is translated as CASATRPGRGGEKLFF.